A single sample gave rise to the 26 T cell receptor beta chains below, sequenced in a study of T-cell reconstitution after alpha-beta-depleted transplantation in children. A library of TCRbeta sequences, prepared with unique molecular identifiers, was generated. TCRdb recomputed calls from the PCR reads with MiXCR, one row per CDR3 protein. The profile shows 530,000 or so distinct CDR3 sequences, roughly 27% of them singletons. The material sequenced was PBMCs, taken before TCRalphabeta/CD19-depleted stem cell transplant. These receptors were obtained from a boy under two years old with Wiskott-Aldrich syndrome, due to receive a stem cell transplant.

The chain joins TRBV28 to TRBJ2-5; D is undetermined. V lost 6 bases and J 6 bases, leaving 14 bases between the germline ends. The V gene's germline CDR1 is MDHEN and CDR2 SYDVKM. The CDR3 consists of 13 residues. The DNA for the CDR3 is TGTGCCAGCAGCCTCCAGACTGTTAAGACCCAGTACTTC. Translating gives CASSLQTVKTQYF.

The V gene is TRBV2, the J gene TRBJ2-7; 8 bases are a match to TRBD2. The CDR3 loop spans 13 amino acids. After removal of 5 bases from V and 5 bases from J, the junction contained 5 bases not matched to a gene. Germline lookup yields CDR1 SNHLY and CDR2 FYNNEI. Here the CDR3 DNA reads TGTGCCAGCAGTTCAGCGGGAGAACACGAGCAGTACTTC. This translates into CASSSAGEHEQYF.

V is TRBV5-1 and J is TRBJ1-1; 11 bases fit TRBD1. Germline V gene sequence: CDR1 SGHRS, CDR2 YFSETQ. This CDR3 has 15 residues. V lost 0 bases, J lost 4 bases, and 2 bases stayed unmatched. The CDR3 nucleotides are TGCGCCAGCAGCTTGGGGACAGGGGGCCTCACTGAAGCTTTCTTT. Translation gives CASSLGTGGLTEAFF.

This clonotype was counted only a few times. The chain is built from TRBV10-3 and TRBJ2-7, with D uncertain. This CDR3 is 12 amino acids long. The germline V gene encodes CDR1 ENHRY and CDR2 SYGVKD. Trimming took off 2 bases at V and 11 bases at J, with 13 bases between the two ends. The CDR3 region is CAISEGSGNEYF. The CDR3 region has the DNA TGTGCCATCAGTGAGGGCTCAGGCAATGAGTACTTC.

The rearrangement links TRBV5-1 to TRBJ2-1; no clear D gene. The germline CDR1 and CDR2 sequences are SGHRS and YFSETQ. The V end lost 2 bases, the J end lost 10 bases, and 19 bases lay between the germline ends. CDR3 length equals 15 residues. The CDR3 region is CASSFFGSSVVEQFF. The CDR3 nucleotides read TGCGCCAGCAGCTTTTTTGGTTCTTCGGTAGTGGAGCAGTTCTTC.

The sample holds a few counts of this clonotype. The gene calls are TRBV5-1 and TRBJ1-1; 8 nucleotides agree with TRBD1. In germline, CDR1 is SGHRS, CDR2 YFSETQ. The length of the CDR3 is 13 residues. V shed 2 bases and J 7 bases; nucleotides not matched to a gene: 4. CDR3 nucleotide sequence: TGCGCCAGCAGCTTAGGACAGGGTGGTGAAGCTTTCTTT. It is translated as CASSLGQGGEAFF.

This rearrangement joins TRBV14 to TRBJ1-1; possibly TRBD1 for D (5 bases). CDR1 is SGHDN, CDR2 FVKESK, per germline. The CDR3 has 13 amino acids. Between the trimmed V and J ends, which lost 4 bases and 4 bases, there was a span of 10 bases. In DNA, the CDR3 is TGTGCCAGCAGCCCGGGACGGTTCACTGAAGCTTTCTTT. Translated: CASSPGRFTEAFF.

This clonotype has more than one count but fewer than ten. The V and J genes are TRBV5-1 and TRBJ2-1; D remains ambiguous. Per germline, CDR1 SGHRS and CDR2 YFSETQ. With 2 bases removed from V and 3 bases from J, the gap between germline ends came to 15 bases. The CDR3 has 16 amino acids. The CDR3 loop is CASSFGPSKVYNEQFF. In DNA form, the CDR3 reads TGCGCCAGCAGCTTTGGCCCTAGTAAGGTCTACAATGAGCAGTTCTTC.

This clonotype was seen more than once but under ten times. CDR3 nucleotide sequence: TGCAGTGCCGGACAGGGGGCCTATCAGCCCCAGCATTTT. As protein: CSAGQGAYQPQHF. This chain links TRBV20-1 with TRBJ1-5, with TRBD1 identical over 11 bases. The CDR3 has 13 amino acids. Per germline, CDR1 DFQATT and CDR2 SNEGSKA (reference sequence). The junction had 3 bases not matched to a gene; V was cut back by 6 bases and J by 5 bases.

This clonotype was recorded a few times. The gene calls are TRBV10-3 and TRBJ2-7; D is uncertain. The germline V and J ends were trimmed by 2 bases and 3 bases, with 2 bases remaining between them. The germline gives CDR1 ENHRY, CDR2 SYGVKD. The CDR3 sequence is 11 residues long. CDR3 region: CAISEHYEQYF. The CDR3 nucleotides are TGTGCCATCAGTGAGCACTACGAGCAGTACTTC.

This chain uses TRBV6-1 with TRBJ1-2; 8 nucleotides align to TRBD1. Germline assignment: CDR1 MNHNS and CDR2 SASEGT. This CDR3 has 15 amino acids. V lost 6 bases, J lost 7 bases, and 13 bases stayed unmatched. The DNA of the CDR3 is TGTGCCAGCAGCCGGGGACAGGCGAACGTGCGTGGCTACACCTTC. Translated, it gives CASSRGQANVRGYTF.

This chain uses TRBV20-1 with TRBJ1-5, with D possibly TRBD1 on 5 matching bases. Germline assignment: CDR1 DFQATT and CDR2 SNEGSKA (reference sequence). The CDR3 sequence is 13 residues long. Trimming left V 4 bases short and J 0 bases short, with 7 bases between. This CDR3 is CSAIRGSNQPQHF. CDR3 nucleotides: TGCAGTGCTATAAGGGGTAGCAATCAGCCCCAGCATTTT.

V usage is TRBV5-2 and J usage is TRBJ2-2; the table's D call, TRBD1, was not checked against the DNA. TRBV5-2 is a known pseudogene. This CDR3 is 13 amino acids long. This CDR3 reads CAMGPGLPWELFF. CDR3 DNA: TGTGCCATGGGCCCCGGGCTCCCCTGGGAGCTGTTTTTT.

This clonotype was seen repeatedly, ten times or more. The gene calls are TRBV20-1 and TRBJ1-2; D not certain. CDR1 and CDR2 (germline): DFQATT, SNEGSKA (reference sequence). Deletions cut 1 base from V and 2 bases from J, with 11 bases between. This CDR3 spans 14 amino acids. CDR3 loop: CSARAGLTNYGYTF. The CDR3, as DNA: TGCAGTGCTAGAGCCGGACTGACGAACTATGGCTACACCTTC.

The chain links TRBV6-1 to TRBJ2-5; a weak D match, TRBD1 (5 bases). The V end lost 5 bases, the J end lost 3 bases, and 16 bases lay between the germline ends. The V gene's germline CDR1 is MNHNS and CDR2 SASEGT. This CDR3 comprises 15 residues. The CDR3 loop is CASSTQGQREETQYF. CDR3 in DNA: TGTGCCAGCAGTACCCAGGGCCAGAGAGAAGAGACCCAGTACTTC.

This clonotype was counted a few times. The chain couples TRBV7-2 to TRBJ2-1, with D tentatively TRBD2 (5 bases). The CDR3 has 12 residues. Germline-derived CDR1 and CDR2 are SGHTA and FQGNSA. V lost 5 bases and J lost 13, with 15 bases in between. CDR3 sequence (DNA): TGTGCCAGCAGCCGAAGCTATCGGGGACAGTTCTTC. It is translated as CASSRSYRGQFF.

The genes are TRBV20-1 and TRBJ2-6; tentative D call: TRBD1 (5 bases). This CDR3 is built from 17 residues. CDR1 and CDR2 from the germline V gene are DFQATT and SNEGSKA (reference sequence). For the CDR3, the DNA is TGCTGTGTCCCGTTTTTAGGGGTGGGGTCTGGGGCCAACGTCCTGACTTTC. Protein sequence: CCVPFLGVGSGANVLTF.

This sequence joins TRBV27 and TRBJ2-1; TRBD2 agrees at 9 bases. The ends lost 3 bases at V and 6 bases at J; junction bases unmatched: 6. The CDR3 totals 15 residues. Germline lookup yields CDR1 MNHEY and CDR2 SMNVEV (reference sequence). In DNA form, the CDR3 reads TGTGCCAGCAGTTTTGGCGCTAGCGGGGCCAATGAGCAGTTCTTC. Its protein is CASSFGASGANEQFF.

This chain uses TRBV21-1 with TRBJ2-5; TRBD1 was called by the table and not checked on the DNA. TRBV21-1 is given as a pseudogene. This CDR3 is built from 16 residues. In DNA form, the CDR3 reads TGTGCCAGCAGCAAAATGTGGACAGCCGTCCAAGAGACCCAGTACTTC. Amino acid sequence: CASSKMWTAVQETQYF.

This chain uses TRBV28 with TRBJ2-2; TRBD2 matches at 7 bases. From germline, CDR1 is MDHEN and CDR2 SYDVKM. The length of the CDR3 is 15 residues. The V gene end was trimmed by 7 bases and the J gene end by 6 bases; junction bases not matched to a gene: 11. This chain's CDR3 is CASIIGGGPPGELFF. The CDR3 nucleotides are TGTGCCAGCATAATCGGGGGAGGGCCCCCCGGGGAGCTGTTTTTT.

This clonotype was seen just once. The chain joins TRBV5-1 to TRBJ1-4, with TRBD1 identical over 8 bases. The CDR3 is made up of 15 amino acids. V shed 0 bases, J shed 6 bases, and the junction held 4 bases outside the gene matches. The germline gives CDR1 SGHRS, CDR2 YFSETQ. This chain's CDR3 is CASSLAAGGHEKLFF. CDR3 bases: TGCGCCAGCAGCTTGGCGGCAGGGGGCCATGAAAAACTGTTTTTT. The variable domain in full, with the rest retrieved from reference TRBV5-1 and TRBJ1-4, is KAGVTQTPRYLIKTRGQQVTLSCSPISGHRSVSWYQQTPGQGLQFLFEYFSETQRNKGNFPGRFSGRQFSNSRSEMNVSTLELGDSALYLCASSLAAGGHEKLFFGSGTQLSVL.

J is TRBJ1-1 and V is TRBV5-1, with TRBD1 matching over 7 bases. The CDR3 runs 16 residues. Germline V gene sequence: CDR1 SGHRS, CDR2 YFSETQ. V was clipped by 3 bases and J by 1 base; unmatched bases: 9. The DNA of the CDR3 is TGCGCCAGCAGCTCCAATTACAGGGGAACGAACACTGAAGCTTTCTTT. It codes for CASSSNYRGTNTEAFF.

The V call is TRBV5-1, the J call TRBJ1-5, with D maybe TRBD1 (5 bases). This CDR3 comprises 14 residues. Trimming pared 0 bases from V and 3 bases from J, leaving 7 bases between. Germline V lookup: CDR1 SGHRS, CDR2 YFSETQ. The CDR3 protein is CASSLGQPNQPQHF. CDR3 sequence (DNA): TGCGCCAGCAGCTTGGGACAGCCCAATCAGCCCCAGCATTTT.

This clonotype has more than one count but fewer than ten. The J gene is TRBJ2-7, the V gene TRBV4-2, with 12 bases matching TRBD2. CDR1 is LGHNA, CDR2 YNFKEQ, per germline. J lost 5 bases, V lost 1 base, and 12 bases had no gene match. CDR3 length: 18 residues. CDR3 bases: TGTGCCAGCAGCCAAGGCAGGGCTAGCGGGAGGGATTCCCACGAGCAGTACTTC. It codes for CASSQGRASGRDSHEQYF.

The chain is built from TRBV7-2 and TRBJ2-1, with 12 bases identical to TRBD2. J was trimmed by 2 bases and V by 7 bases; bases with no gene match: 9. CDR1 and CDR2 (germline): SGHTA, FQGNSA. The CDR3 is 17 residues long. CDR3 region: CASKGTSGYRPYNEQFF. The CDR3 DNA follows: TGTGCCAGCAAAGGGACTAGCGGGTATCGTCCCTACAATGAGCAGTTCTTC.

The J gene is TRBJ1-1, the V gene TRBV20-1; 7 bases match TRBD1. CDR3 length: 16 residues. The germline gives CDR1 DFQATT, CDR2 SNEGSKA (reference sequence). V was clipped by 3 bases and J by 0 bases; unmatched bases: 10. The CDR3 DNA reads TGCAGTGCTAGTTTCCCACAGGGGAAGATGAACACTGAAGCTTTCTTT. It specifies CSASFPQGKMNTEAFF.